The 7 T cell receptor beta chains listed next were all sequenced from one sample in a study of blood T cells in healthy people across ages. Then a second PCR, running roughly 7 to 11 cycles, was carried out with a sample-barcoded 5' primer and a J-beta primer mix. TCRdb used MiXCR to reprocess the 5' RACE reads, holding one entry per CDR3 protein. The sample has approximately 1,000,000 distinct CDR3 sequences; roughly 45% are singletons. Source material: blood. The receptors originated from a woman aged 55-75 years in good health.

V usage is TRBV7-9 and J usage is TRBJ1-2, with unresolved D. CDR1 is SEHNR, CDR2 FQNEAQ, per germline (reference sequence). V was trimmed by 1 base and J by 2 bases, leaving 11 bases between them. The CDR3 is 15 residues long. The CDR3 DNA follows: TGTGCCAGCAGCTTAGAGGCAGGCAGAAACTATGGCTACACCTTC. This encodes CASSLEAGRNYGYTF. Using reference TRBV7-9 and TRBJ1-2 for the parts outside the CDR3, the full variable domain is DTGVSQNPRHKITKRGQNVTFRCDPISEHNRLYWYRQTLGQGPEFLTYFQNEAQLEKSRLLSDRFSAERPKGSFSTLEIQRTEQGDSAMYLCASSLEAGRNYGYTFGSGTRLTVV.

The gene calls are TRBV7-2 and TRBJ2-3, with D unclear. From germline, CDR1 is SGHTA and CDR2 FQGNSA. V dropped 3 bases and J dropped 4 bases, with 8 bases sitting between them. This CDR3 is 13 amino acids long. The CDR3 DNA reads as TGTGCCAGCAGCTTTATTACTCCAGATACGCAGTATTTT. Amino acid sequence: CASSFITPDTQYF.

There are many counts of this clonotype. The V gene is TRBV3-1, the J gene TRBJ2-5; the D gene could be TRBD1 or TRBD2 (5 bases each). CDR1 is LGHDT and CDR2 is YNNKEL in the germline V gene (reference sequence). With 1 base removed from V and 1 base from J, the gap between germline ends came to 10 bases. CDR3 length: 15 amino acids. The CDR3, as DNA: TGTGCCAGCAGCCAAGCCGCAGGGACCCAAGAGACCCAGTACTTC. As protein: CASSQAAGTQETQYF.

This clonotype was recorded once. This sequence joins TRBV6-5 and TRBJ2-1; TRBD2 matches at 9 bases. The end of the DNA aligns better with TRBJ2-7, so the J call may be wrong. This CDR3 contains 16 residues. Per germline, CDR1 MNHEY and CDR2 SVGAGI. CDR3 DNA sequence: TGTGCCAGCAGTTACCGGCTAGCGGGGAGCAATTACGAGCAGTACTTC. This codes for CASSYRLAGSNYEQYF.

CDR3 sequence (DNA): TGTGCCAGCAGAAGGAATGAGGGAGCAAGCTACAATGAGCAGTTCTTC. Protein: CASRRNEGASYNEQFF. The rearrangement links TRBV6-2 or TRBV6-3 to TRBJ2-1; D perhaps matches TRBD2 (5 bases). The V gene lost 6 bases and the J gene lost 3 bases, with 18 bases spanning the gap. Germline-derived CDR1 and CDR2 are MNHEY and SVGEGT. The CDR3 sequence is 16 residues long.

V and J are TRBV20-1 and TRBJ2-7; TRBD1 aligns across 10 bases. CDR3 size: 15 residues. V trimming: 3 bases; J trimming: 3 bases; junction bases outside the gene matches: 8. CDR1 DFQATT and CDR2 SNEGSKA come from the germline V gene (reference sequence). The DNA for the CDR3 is TGCAGTGCTAGGGGAGCGGGACAGGGGATCTACGAGCAGTACTTC. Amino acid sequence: CSARGAGQGIYEQYF.

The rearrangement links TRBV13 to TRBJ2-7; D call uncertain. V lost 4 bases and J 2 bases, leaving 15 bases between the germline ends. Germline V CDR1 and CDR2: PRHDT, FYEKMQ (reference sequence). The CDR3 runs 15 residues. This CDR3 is CASSSRSFDPYEQYF. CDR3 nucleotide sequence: TGTGCCAGCAGCTCCCGGTCCTTCGATCCCTACGAGCAGTACTTC.